Each of the 14 T cell receptor beta chains below was sequenced from the same sample in a study of cytomegalovirus exposure and HLA in healthy donors. The PCR was carried out with 60 Vbeta primers and 13 Jbeta primers. This table comes from immunoSEQ multiplex PCR, and its TCRdb copy is limited to in-frame clones, with some not included. The table lists under 200,000 clones, around 75% of them singletons. Source material: PBMCs. Receptors were obtained from a woman aged 25 to 39 in good health and CMV-seronegative.

This clone has only one observation. The chain couples TRBV7-9 to TRBJ2-7; D is ambiguous. This CDR3 spans 13 amino acids. V lost 3 bases and J lost 0, with 6 bases in between. CDR1 is SEHNR, CDR2 FQNEAQ, per germline (reference sequence). The CDR3 sequence is CASSLQNSYEQYF. The CDR3 DNA reads TGTGCCAGCAGCTTGCAGAACTCCTACGAGCAGTACTTC.

The V and J genes are TRBV7-9 and TRBJ1-1; D gene unclear. From germline, CDR1 is SEHNR and CDR2 FQNEAQ (reference sequence). This CDR3 has 17 residues. V lost 2 bases and J 1 base, leaving 17 bases between the germline ends. CDR3: CASSLYPTATKNTEAFF. DNA for the CDR3: TGTGCCAGCAGCTTATATCCGACTGCGACCAAGAACACTGAAGCTTTCTTT.

This clone was seen a handful of times. The genes are TRBV4-1 and TRBJ1-2; 7 nucleotides match TRBD1. This CDR3 contains 15 residues. V lost 4 bases, J lost 4 bases, and 9 bases stayed unmatched. Germline V gene lookup returns CDR1 MGHRA and CDR2 YSYEKL. CDR3 amino acids: CASSPLSHRGYGYTF. The CDR3 bases are TGCGCCAGCAGCCCATTAAGTCACAGGGGCTATGGCTACACCTTC.

The chain recombines TRBV29-1 with TRBJ1-2; 8 bases map to TRBD1. The CDR3 sequence is 14 residues long. Germline V gives CDR1 SQVTM, CDR2 ANQGSEA. J gave up 8 bases and V 1 base, and 9 bases lay outside the gene matches. The CDR3 protein is CSVEVGNRGYGYTF. The CDR3 nucleotides are TGCAGCGTTGAAGTGGGGAACAGGGGGTACGGCTACACCTTC.

This chain links TRBV7-6 with TRBJ2-3, with 8 nucleotides matching TRBD2. The CDR3 is made up of 14 amino acids. Germline V lookup: CDR1 SGHVS, CDR2 FNYEAQ. The junction had 2 bases not matched to a gene; V was cut back by 1 base and J by 5 bases. CDR3 protein: CASSLVSGGDTQYF. CDR3 DNA sequence: TGTGCCAGCAGCTTAGTCAGCGGGGGAGATACGCAGTATTTT.

In its sample, this clone was seen a few times. The chain recombines TRBV30 with TRBJ2-7, with 7 bases fitting TRBD2. From germline, CDR1 is GTSNPN and CDR2 SVGIG (reference sequence). The length of the CDR3 is 11 residues. The V segment lost 1 base and the J segment 9 bases; nucleotides outside the gene matches: 3. CDR3 DNA sequence: TGTGCCTGGAGTGGGGGGAGGGTGCAGTACTTC. It yields the protein CAWSGGRVQYF.

Concerning this clone: The junction shows a germline mismatch at one end, possibly a read error. This chain links TRBV7-9 with TRBJ1-1; D remains ambiguous. This CDR3 region has 15 residues. Germline CDR1 and CDR2: SEHNR and FQNEAQ (reference sequence). The CDR3 sequence is CSSSLSAGMNTEAFF. The DNA of the CDR3 is TGTTCCAGCAGCTTAAGCGCCGGGATGAACACTGAAGCTTTCTTT.

CDR3 in amino acids: CASSSGDSEQYF. The CDR3 region has the DNA TGCGCCAGCAGCTCGGGGGACAGCGAGCAGTACTTC. This chain joins TRBV5-1 and TRBJ2-7; possible D gene TRBD1, 7 bases. With 3 bases removed from V and 6 bases from J, the gap between germline ends came to 10 bases. Per the germline V gene, CDR1 is SGHRS and CDR2 is YFSETQ. The CDR3 is 12 amino acids.

The table lists this clone with a few counts. This chain connects TRBV7-7 to TRBJ2-5; 9 positions agree with TRBD1. From germline, CDR1 is SSHAT and CDR2 FNYEAQ (reference sequence). After removal of 4 bases from V and 3 bases from J, the junction contained 3 bases not matched to a gene. The CDR3 extends over 14 amino acids. The CDR3 reads CASSWTGDEETQYF. DNA of the CDR3: TGTGCCAGCAGCTGGACAGGGGATGAAGAGACCCAGTACTTC.

The gene calls are TRBV10-3 and TRBJ1-1, with D hard to call. V was pared by 1 base and J by 6 bases, with 15 bases between. This CDR3 contains 15 residues. Germline lookup yields CDR1 ENHRY and CDR2 SYGVKD. As DNA, the CDR3 is TGTGCCATCAGTGAGTTTAACGGTCTTCGGGCTGAAGCTTTCTTT. It yields the protein CAISEFNGLRAEAFF.

This clone was counted between two and nine times. J is TRBJ2-7 and V is TRBV11-2, with D maybe TRBD2 (5 bases). The ends were cut back, 0 bases at V and 3 bases at J, with 18 bases in the middle. The CDR3 loop spans 17 amino acids. Per the germline V gene, CDR1 is SGHAT and CDR2 is FQNNGV. CDR3 protein: CASSLDVPGELDYEQYF. Written as DNA, the CDR3 is TGTGCCAGCAGCTTAGATGTTCCGGGCGAACTAGACTACGAGCAGTACTTC.

The rearrangement uses TRBV9 and TRBJ2-7; no clear D gene. The CDR3 sequence is 14 residues long. Germline-derived CDR1 and CDR2 are SGDLS and YYNGEE. V was cut by 0 bases and J by 4 bases, with 11 bases left in between. CDR3 residues: CASSVGPARYEQYF. In DNA, the CDR3 is TGTGCCAGCAGCGTAGGTCCGGCGCGGTACGAGCAGTACTTC.

The chain carries TRBV9 and TRBJ1-1, with TRBD1 identical over 7 bases. Germline assignment: CDR1 SGDLS and CDR2 YYNGEE. Trimming cost V 0 bases and J 6 bases; bases outside gene matches: 8. This CDR3 has 15 residues. CDR3 nucleotide sequence: TGTGCCAGCAGCGTAGCTGGGGACAGCATGTCTGAAGCTTTCTTT. It translates to CASSVAGDSMSEAFF. The full variable domain, in which reference TRBV9 and TRBJ1-1 provide the parts outside the CDR3, is DSGVTQTPKHLITATGQRVTLRCSPRSGDLSVYWYQQSLDQGLQFLIQYYNGEERAKGNILERFSAQQFPDLHSELNLSSLELGDSALYFCASSVAGDSMSEAFFGQGTRLTVV.

This clone came up once. The genes are TRBV5-1 and TRBJ1-3; D ambiguous. The V gene lost 2 bases and the J gene lost 0 bases, with 12 bases spanning the gap. The CDR3 totals 16 residues. Per the germline V gene, CDR1 is SGHRS and CDR2 is YFSETQ. In nucleotides, the CDR3 is TGCGCCAGCAGCTTTGGAGATGCAAGCTCTGGAAACACCATATATTTT. This translates into CASSFGDASSGNTIYF.